The following is a TCR beta chain sequence with its context. The sample belongs to a study of blood T cell repertoires in COVID-19. With 4 bases clipped from V and 2 bases from J, the junction kept 7 bases outside the gene matches. The germline CDR1 and CDR2 sequences are LGHDT and YNNKEL (reference sequence). This CDR3 contains 15 residues. As handled by the study authors: Reference gene primer amplification gave estimated nucleated cell counts. Only in-frame clones appear in the TCRdb table, and some are missing; sequencing was by immunoSEQ multiplex PCR. That table furnishes V, J and clone size, whereas the DNA furnished D and trimming. The repertoire has over 400,000 clones, roughly nine tenths of them found once; the top ten carry around 8%.

The J gene is TRBJ1-2, the V gene TRBV3-1 (or the pseudogene TRBV3-2), with 7 bases fitting TRBD1. Sample: peripheral blood. This sequence originates from a woman in her forties or fifties with COVID-19, enrolled during active disease. The CDR3 is CASSPRRDSNYGYTF. CDR3 DNA sequence: TGTGCCAGCAGCCCGAGGCGGGACAGCAACTATGGCTACACCTTC.